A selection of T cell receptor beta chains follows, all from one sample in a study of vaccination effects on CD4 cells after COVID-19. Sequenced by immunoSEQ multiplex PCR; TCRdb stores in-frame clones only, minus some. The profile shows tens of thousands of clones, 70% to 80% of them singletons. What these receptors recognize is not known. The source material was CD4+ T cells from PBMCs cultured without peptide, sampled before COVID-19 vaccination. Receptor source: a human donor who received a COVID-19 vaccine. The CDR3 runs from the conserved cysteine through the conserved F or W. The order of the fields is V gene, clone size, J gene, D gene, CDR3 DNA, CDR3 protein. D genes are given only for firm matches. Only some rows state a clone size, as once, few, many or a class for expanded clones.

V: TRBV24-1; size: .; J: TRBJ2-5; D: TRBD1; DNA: TGTGCCACCAGTGATTTCGAGACAGGGATGGAGACCCAGTACTTC; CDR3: CATSDFETGMETQYF
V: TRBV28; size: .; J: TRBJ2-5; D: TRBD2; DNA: TGTGCCAGCAGCTCGGGACTAGCGGGGGGTCAAGAGACCCAGTACTTC; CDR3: CASSSGLAGGQETQYF
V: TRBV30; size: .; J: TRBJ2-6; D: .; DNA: TGTGCCTGGAGTCGCCCCGTCTCTGGGGCCAACGTCCTGACTTTC; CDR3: CAWSRPVSGANVLTF
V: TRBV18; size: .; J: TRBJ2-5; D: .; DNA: TGTGCCAGCTCACCAGGTTTGCAAGAGACCCAGTACTTC; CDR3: CASSPGLQETQYF
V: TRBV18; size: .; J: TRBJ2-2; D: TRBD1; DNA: TGTGCCAGCCACCAACAGGGGCGAGGCACCGGGGAGCTGTTTTTT; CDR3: CASHQQGRGTGELFF
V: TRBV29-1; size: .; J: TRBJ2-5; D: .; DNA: TGCAGCGCCGTGAGCAGGGTCCAGATAGAGACCCAGTACTTC; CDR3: CSAVSRVQIETQYF
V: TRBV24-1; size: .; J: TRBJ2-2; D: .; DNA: TGTGCCACCGGACTTTCGAACACCGGGGAGCTGTTTTTT; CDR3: CATGLSNTGELFF
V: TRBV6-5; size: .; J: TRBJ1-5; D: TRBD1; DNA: TGTGCCAGCAGTTATGACAGGGGTGATCAGCCCCAGCATTTT; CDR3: CASSYDRGDQPQHF
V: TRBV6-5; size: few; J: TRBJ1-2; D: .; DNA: TGTGCCAGCAGGTATGCCGGATCTGGCTACACCTTC; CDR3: CASRYAGSGYTF
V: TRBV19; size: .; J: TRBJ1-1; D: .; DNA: TGTGCCAGTAGTAATGGGGGAACTGAAGCTTTCTTT; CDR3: CASSNGGTEAFF
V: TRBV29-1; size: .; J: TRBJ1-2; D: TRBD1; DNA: TGCAGCGTCCCCTTGGTTTCAGGGGGCTATGGCTACACCTTC; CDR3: CSVPLVSGGYGYTF
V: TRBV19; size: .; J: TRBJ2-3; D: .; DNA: TGTGCCAGTAGTATAAGAGGGTACACAGATACGCAGTATTTT; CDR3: CASSIRGYTDTQYF
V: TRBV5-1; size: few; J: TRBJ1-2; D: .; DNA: TGCGCCAGCAGCGACGGGACGGACTATGGCTACACCTTC; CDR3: CASSDGTDYGYTF
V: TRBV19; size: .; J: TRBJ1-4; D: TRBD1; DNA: TGTGCCAGTACCCCACCGGGACAGCATGAAAAACTGTTTTTT; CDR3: CASTPPGQHEKLFF
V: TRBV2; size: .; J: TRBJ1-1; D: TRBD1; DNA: TGTGCCAGCATTTTGACAGGGGCGGGCTCCCCTGAAGCTTTCTTT; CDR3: CASILTGAGSPEAFF
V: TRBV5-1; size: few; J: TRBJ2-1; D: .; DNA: TGCGCCAGCAGCTTGGTCCAACAATACAATGAGCAGTTCTTC; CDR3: CASSLVQQYNEQFF
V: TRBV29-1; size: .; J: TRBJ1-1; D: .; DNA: TGCAGCTTCATACGTGGGGATGGCACTGAAGCTTTCTTT; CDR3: CSFIRGDGTEAFF
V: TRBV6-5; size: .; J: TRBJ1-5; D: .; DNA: TGTGCCAGCAGCCCAGGGGCTGGCAATCAGCCCCAGCATTTT; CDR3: CASSPGAGNQPQHF
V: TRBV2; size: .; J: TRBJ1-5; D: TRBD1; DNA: TGTGCCAGCAGGCACCACAGGGGAGGGGAGCCCCAGCATTTT; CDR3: CASRHHRGGEPQHF
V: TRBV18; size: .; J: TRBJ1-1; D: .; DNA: TGTGCCAGCTCACGATCTAAAGTGGGGGTCACTGAAGCTTTCTTT; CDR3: CASSRSKVGVTEAFF
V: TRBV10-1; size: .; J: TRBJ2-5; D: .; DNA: TGCGCCAGCAGTGAGGGGACACCATCTGGGACCCAGTACTTC; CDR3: CASSEGTPSGTQYF
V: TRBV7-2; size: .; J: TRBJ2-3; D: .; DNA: TGTGCCAGCAGCTTAGACGCCGGCAGAGATACGCAGTATTTT; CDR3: CASSLDAGRDTQYF
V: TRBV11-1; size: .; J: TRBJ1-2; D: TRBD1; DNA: TGTGCCAGCAGCTGGACAGGTAGTGGCTACACCTTC; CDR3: CASSWTGSGYTF
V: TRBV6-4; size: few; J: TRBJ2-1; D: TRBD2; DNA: TGTGCCAGCAGTGATCAGGGCGGGGGGGGCAATGAGCAGTTCTTC; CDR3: CASSDQGGGGNEQFF
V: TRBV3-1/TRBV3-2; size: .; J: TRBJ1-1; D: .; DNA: TGTGCCAGCAGCCAAACGGGGGTGCCTGAAGCTTTCTTT; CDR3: CASSQTGVPEAFF
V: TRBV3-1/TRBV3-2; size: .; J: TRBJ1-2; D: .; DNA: TGTGCCAGCAGCAGGACACACTCCCACACCTTC; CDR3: CASSRTHSHTF
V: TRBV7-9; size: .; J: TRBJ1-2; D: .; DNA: TGTGCCAGCAGCCCTATTGGGGGGGCGTTCGACTATGGCTACACCTTC; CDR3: CASSPIGGAFDYGYTF
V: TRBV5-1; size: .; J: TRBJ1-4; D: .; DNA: TGCGCCAGCAGCAGTGGACATAAAGAAAAACTGTTTTTT; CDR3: CASSSGHKEKLFF
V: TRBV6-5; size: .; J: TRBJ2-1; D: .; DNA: TGTGCCAGCAGCCCCCTGAGGCGGGACAATGAGCAGTTCTTC; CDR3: CASSPLRRDNEQFF
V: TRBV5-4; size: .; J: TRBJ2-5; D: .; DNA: TGTGCCAGCAGCTATTTTTTGACAGGCCAAGAGACCCAGTACTTC; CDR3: CASSYFLTGQETQYF
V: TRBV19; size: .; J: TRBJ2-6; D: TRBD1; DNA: TGTGCCAGTAGTATCAGGGGGCGCGGCAACGTCCTGACTTTC; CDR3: CASSIRGRGNVLTF